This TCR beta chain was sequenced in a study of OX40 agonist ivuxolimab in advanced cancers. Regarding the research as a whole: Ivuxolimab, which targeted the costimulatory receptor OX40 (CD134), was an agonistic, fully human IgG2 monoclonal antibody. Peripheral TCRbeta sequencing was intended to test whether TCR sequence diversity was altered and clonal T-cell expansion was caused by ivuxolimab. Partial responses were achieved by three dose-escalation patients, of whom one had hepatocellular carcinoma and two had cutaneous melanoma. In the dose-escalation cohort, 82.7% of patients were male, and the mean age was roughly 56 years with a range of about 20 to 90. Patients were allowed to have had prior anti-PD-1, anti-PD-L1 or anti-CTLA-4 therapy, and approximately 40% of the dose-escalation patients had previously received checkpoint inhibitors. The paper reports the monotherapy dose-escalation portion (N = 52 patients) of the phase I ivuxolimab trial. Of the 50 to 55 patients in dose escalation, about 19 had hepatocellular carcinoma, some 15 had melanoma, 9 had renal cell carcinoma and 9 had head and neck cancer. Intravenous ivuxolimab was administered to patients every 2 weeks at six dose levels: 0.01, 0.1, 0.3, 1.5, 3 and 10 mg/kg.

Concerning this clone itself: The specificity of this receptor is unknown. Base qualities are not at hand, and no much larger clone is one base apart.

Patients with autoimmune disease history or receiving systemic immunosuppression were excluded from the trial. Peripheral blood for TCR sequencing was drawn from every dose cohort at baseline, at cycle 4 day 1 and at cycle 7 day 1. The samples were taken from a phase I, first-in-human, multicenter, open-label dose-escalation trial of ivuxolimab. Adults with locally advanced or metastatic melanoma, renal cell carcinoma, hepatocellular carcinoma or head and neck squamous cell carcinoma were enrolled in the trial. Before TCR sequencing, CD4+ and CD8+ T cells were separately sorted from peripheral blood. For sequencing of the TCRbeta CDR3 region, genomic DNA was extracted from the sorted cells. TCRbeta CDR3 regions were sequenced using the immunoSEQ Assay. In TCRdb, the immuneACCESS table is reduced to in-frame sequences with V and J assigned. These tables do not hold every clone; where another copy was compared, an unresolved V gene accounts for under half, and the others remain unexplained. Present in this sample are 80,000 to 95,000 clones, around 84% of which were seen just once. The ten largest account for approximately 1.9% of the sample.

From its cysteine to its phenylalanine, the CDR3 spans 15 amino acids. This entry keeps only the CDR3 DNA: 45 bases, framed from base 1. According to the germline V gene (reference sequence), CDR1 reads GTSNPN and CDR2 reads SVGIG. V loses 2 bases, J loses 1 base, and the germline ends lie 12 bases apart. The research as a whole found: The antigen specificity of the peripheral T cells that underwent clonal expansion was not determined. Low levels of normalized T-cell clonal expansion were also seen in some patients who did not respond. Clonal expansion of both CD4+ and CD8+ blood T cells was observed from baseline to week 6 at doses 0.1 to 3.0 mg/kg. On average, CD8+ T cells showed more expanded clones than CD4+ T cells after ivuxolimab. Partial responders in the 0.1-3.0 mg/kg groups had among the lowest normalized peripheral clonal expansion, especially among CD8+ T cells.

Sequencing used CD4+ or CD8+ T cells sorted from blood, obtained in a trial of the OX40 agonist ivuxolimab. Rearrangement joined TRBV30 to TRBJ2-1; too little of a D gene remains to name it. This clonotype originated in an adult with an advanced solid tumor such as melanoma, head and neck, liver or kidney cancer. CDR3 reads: CAWSPSRQSYNEQFF. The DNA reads TGTGCCTGGAGTCCTTCCCGGCAGTCCTACAATGAGCAGTTCTTC.